Only a few counts were recorded for the clone carrying this T cell receptor beta chain. The antigen remains undetermined. The data belong to a study of early T cells in non-severe SARS-CoV-2 infection. Study overall: It was bulk RNA from unsorted whole blood that was sequenced, and the chains were unpaired. Findings and limits, study-wide: Reliance on VDJdb matching favored anti-spike CD8 responses; private and CD4 specificities were missed.

The V segment lost 4 bases and the J segment 5 bases; nucleotides outside the gene matches: 9. Looked up from germline, CDR1 is MNHNS and CDR2 is SASEGT. CDR3 length: 15 amino acids. Unique molecular identifiers were added to individual cDNA molecules. TCRdb reprocessed the 5' RACE reads with MiXCR, giving one entry per CDR3 protein. In the table there are approximately 65,000 distinct CDR3 sequences, about 13% of which are singletons. This receptor was taken from an adult who was a healthcare worker with PCR-confirmed SARS-CoV-2 infection or an uninfected control (not recorded which). The chain combines TRBV6-1 with TRBJ1-2; 8 nucleotides align to TRBD1. Source material: whole blood. The CDR3 here is CASSVRVGQEYGYTF. CDR3 in DNA: TGTGCCAGCAGTGTCCGTGTGGGACAGGAGTATGGCTACACCTTC.